Below, 28 T cell receptor beta chains from the same sample are listed, as sequenced in a study of T cells in Graves' hyperthyroidism and ophthalmopathy (dated by TCRdb to the late 2010s). The library was built by means of multiplex PCR. Sequencing used an Illumina HiSeq 2000. The TCR beta CDR3 regions were amplified from the RNA transcripts. The TCR CDR3 was subjected to a first round of RT-PCR using the HTBI primer set and the Qiagen OneStep RT-PCR kit. TCRdb reprocessing: public reads trimmed at Q25 with fastp, clones called with MiXCR, in-frame beta chains kept. Every CDR3 protein is listed once, alongside the most common genes and DNA of its rows. The sample records roughly 570,000 distinct CDR3 sequences, 15% to 18% of which are singletons. The top ten hold about 7% of the sample. Specimen: blood. The receptor source for this set is a woman in her 30s with Graves' hyperthyroidism.

This clonotype was seen repeatedly, ten times or more. This chain uses TRBV5-1 with TRBJ1-1; D possibly corresponds to TRBD1 (5 bases). Trimming removed 0 bases at V and 0 bases at J, with 12 bases between. Germline V lookup: CDR1 SGHRS, CDR2 YFSETQ. The CDR3 has 16 residues. CDR3 nucleotides: TGCGCCAGCAGCTTGGAAGGGGCCGACCTGAACACTGAAGCTTTCTTT. This translates into CASSLEGADLNTEAFF.

This clonotype occurred many times. The rearrangement uses TRBV7-2 and TRBJ1-2; D ambiguous. V lost 3 bases and J lost 8, with 16 bases in between. Germline CDR1 reads SGHTA; CDR2 reads FQGNSA. The CDR3 has 14 residues. The CDR3 nucleotides read TGTGCCAGCAGCTTCACCCCGACATCACCGGGCTACACCTTC. Residues: CASSFTPTSPGYTF.

This clonotype appeared once. This chain links TRBV12-5 with TRBJ2-1, with a tentative D call TRBD2 (6 bases). There are 14 residues in the CDR3. Trimming took 5 bases from V and 7 from J, leaving 15 bases between them. Per the germline V gene, CDR1 is LGHNT and CDR2 is FRNRAP. CDR3 sequence: CASGPGTPENEQFF. The DNA for the CDR3 is TGTGCTAGTGGTCCCGGGACTCCTGAAAATGAGCAGTTCTTC.

The CDR3 sequence is CASRSGSQTRGANVLTF. CDR3 in DNA: TGTGCCAGCCGGTCGGGCAGCCAAACGAGAGGGGCCAACGTCCTGACTTTC. This chain links TRBV19 with TRBJ2-6, with no clear D. Between the trimmed V and J ends, which lost 9 bases and 4 bases, there was a span of 22 bases. The CDR3 loop spans 17 amino acids. The germline gives CDR1 LNHDA, CDR2 SQIVND (reference sequence). The complete variable domain, with remaining parts taken from reference TRBV19 and TRBJ2-6, reads DGGITQSPKYLFRKEGQNVTLSCEQNLNHDAMYWYRQDPGQGLRLIYYSQIVNDFQKGDIAEGYSVSREKKESFPLTVTSAQKNPTAFYLCASRSGSQTRGANVLTFGAGSRLTVL.

This clonotype was counted a few times. This chain uses TRBV9 with TRBJ2-5; D possibly uses TRBD1 or TRBD2 (6 bases each). The ends were cut back, 6 bases at V and 5 bases at J, with 20 bases in the middle. The CDR3 is made up of 15 amino acids. The V gene's germline CDR1 is SGDLS and CDR2 YYNGEE. CDR3 bases: TGTGCCAGCACCCCTACAGGGAATCTAGCGGAGACCCAGTACTTC. Translating it yields CASTPTGNLAETQYF.

This clonotype was recorded only once. It may be a read error: a sequence one base away is much more abundant. Lacking the conserved final phenylalanine or tryptophan, this CDR3 likely reflects a read error. The rearrangement uses TRBV24-1 and TRBJ2-5, with TRBD1 identical over 7 bases. The CDR3 has 16 residues. Unmatched junction bases numbered 8, after V lost 2 bases and J lost 3 bases. Germline loops: CDR1 KGHDR, CDR2 SFDVKD. The CDR3 DNA sequence: TGTGCCACCAGTGATTCCGGGACAGATGAGGAAGAGACCCAGTACCTC. It encodes CATSDSGTDEEETQYL.

This clonotype was recorded many times. The chain uses TRBV7-8 and TRBJ2-3, with 9 bases lining up with TRBD2. CDR1 SGHVS and CDR2 FQNEAQ come from the germline V gene. CDR3 length: 16 amino acids. V shed 2 bases and J 3 bases; nucleotides not matched to a gene: 6. CDR3 protein: CASSLQAGGPTDTQYF. The DNA of the CDR3 is TGTGCCAGCAGCTTACAGGCGGGAGGGCCTACAGATACGCAGTATTTT.

The chain is built from TRBV9 and TRBJ2-1, with unresolved D. V was trimmed by 5 bases and J by 8 bases, leaving 11 bases between them. The CDR3 contains 12 residues. The germline V gene encodes CDR1 SGDLS and CDR2 YYNGEE. The chain's CDR3 is CASSDLDDEQFF. The DNA of the CDR3 is TGTGCCAGCAGTGACTTGGATGATGAGCAGTTCTTC.

V is TRBV27 and J is TRBJ1-2; D not certain. The CDR3 is 14 amino acids. CDR1 is MNHEY and CDR2 is SMNVEV in the germline V gene (reference sequence). Between the trimmed V and J ends, which lost 5 bases and 3 bases, there was a span of 13 bases. CDR3 sequence reads: CASSRFKGDYGYTF. In DNA form, the CDR3 reads TGTGCCAGCAGTCGATTCAAGGGCGACTATGGCTACACCTTC.

This clonotype came up many times. The chain carries TRBV6-2 or TRBV6-3 and TRBJ2-2, with 13 nucleotides matching TRBD2. Germline CDR1 reads MNHEY; CDR2 reads SVGEGT. V shed 2 bases, J shed 4 bases, and the junction held 4 bases outside the gene matches. The CDR3 consists of 17 residues. The CDR3 is CASSYPGLAGATGELFF. For the CDR3, the DNA is TGTGCCAGCAGTTACCCCGGACTAGCGGGAGCCACCGGGGAGCTGTTTTTT.

This clonotype was detected a few times. V and J are TRBV5-4 and TRBJ1-1, with D possibly TRBD1 on 6 matching bases. The germline V gene has CDR1 SGHNT and CDR2 YYREEE (reference sequence). The CDR3 loop spans 15 amino acids. V lost 0 bases to trimming and J lost 4 bases, with 13 bases between them. CDR3 sequence (DNA): TGTGCCAGCAGCTTGGGGGGAGGACAGCTCACTGAAGCTTTCTTT. This codes for CASSLGGGQLTEAFF.

This clonotype was picked up many times. The gene calls are TRBV29-1 and TRBJ1-1, with 7 positions matching TRBD1. Germline CDR1 and CDR2: SQVTM and ANQGSEA. This CDR3 is built from 13 residues. The V gene end was trimmed by 1 base and the J gene end by 4 bases; junction bases not matched to a gene: 3. The chain's CDR3 is CSVEAAGGTEAFF. CDR3 DNA sequence: TGCAGCGTTGAAGCTGCAGGGGGCACTGAAGCTTTCTTT.

This clonotype showed up many times. CDR3 region: CAIRSGQVPYEQYF. CDR3 bases: TGTGCCATCAGATCGGGACAGGTTCCCTACGAGCAGTACTTC. The chain has TRBV10-3 and TRBJ2-7; 8 bases match TRBD1. The CDR3 is 14 amino acids. Trimming took 6 bases from V and 2 from J; bases not matched to a gene: 6. The germline V gene encodes CDR1 ENHRY and CDR2 SYGVKD.

The genes are TRBV19 and TRBJ2-1; D is unclear. The germline V and J ends were trimmed by 2 bases and 0 bases, with 8 bases remaining between them. This CDR3 comprises 15 residues. Looked up from germline, CDR1 is LNHDA and CDR2 is SQIVND (reference sequence). The CDR3 loop is CASSITPSSYNEQFF. The DNA for the CDR3 is TGTGCCAGTAGTATAACCCCGAGCTCCTACAATGAGCAGTTCTTC.

This clonotype showed up many times. The genes are TRBV28 and TRBJ2-7, with D tentatively TRBD1 (6 bases). Trimming shortened V by 5 bases and J by 3 bases, and 11 bases separated the two germline ends. The CDR3 is made up of 13 amino acids. Germline values: CDR1 MDHEN, CDR2 SYDVKM. The CDR3 coding sequence is TGTGCCAGCAGTCCCTACAGGGTCTACGAGCAGTACTTC. Translation: CASSPYRVYEQYF.

Only a few counts were recorded for this clonotype. V gene TRBV20-1 combines with J gene TRBJ1-4, with unresolved D. The CDR3 is made up of 13 amino acids. V was clipped by 3 bases and J by 8 bases, with 13 bases between them. Germline V gene sequence: CDR1 DFQATT, CDR2 SNEGSKA (reference sequence). Written as DNA, the CDR3 is TGCAGTGCTAGCCTTGGCGTGGGCGAAAAACTGTTTTTT. Amino acid sequence: CSASLGVGEKLFF.

The gene calls are TRBV4-1 and TRBJ2-7; 9 bases are a match to TRBD1. The CDR3 is 17 residues long. CDR1 MGHRA and CDR2 YSYEKL come from the germline V gene. V was pared by 1 base and J by 3 bases, with 10 bases of the junction left unmatched. This chain's CDR3 is CASSQAALGQGFYEQYF. CDR3 coding DNA: TGCGCCAGCAGCCAAGCCGCTCTGGGACAGGGCTTCTACGAGCAGTACTTC.

With respect to this clonotype: This may be a read error: a much more frequent sequence differs by one nucleotide. This chain connects TRBV20-1 to TRBJ2-7, with 8 bases that match TRBD2. Germline V lookup: CDR1 DFQATT, CDR2 SNEGSKA (reference sequence). CDR3 length equals 14 residues. The CDR3, as DNA: TGCAATGCTAGTCGGCTAGCGGGTACTTACGAGCAGTACTTC. Encoded protein: CNASRLAGTYEQYF.

This clonotype was picked up many times. The gene calls are TRBV18 and TRBJ2-3, with 8 bases lining up with TRBD2. Germline trimming cut 3 bases from V and 7 bases from J; bases unmatched to any gene: 9. The germline gives CDR1 KGHSH, CDR2 LQKENI. The CDR3 has 15 amino acids. CDR3 nucleotide sequence: TGTGCCAGCTCACCGCCAGGGACTAGGATTAATACGCAGTATTTT. It encodes CASSPPGTRINTQYF.

This chain uses TRBV11-2 with TRBJ2-7; D may be TRBD1 or TRBD2 (5 bases each). Germline V gene sequence: CDR1 SGHAT, CDR2 FQNNGV. The CDR3 is 15 amino acids. V was trimmed by 9 bases and J by 0 bases, leaving 18 bases between them. The chain's CDR3 is CASSIGHGGSYEQYF. Here the CDR3 DNA reads TGTGCCAGTAGTATTGGTCATGGGGGCTCCTACGAGCAGTACTTC.

At least ten counts were recorded for this clonotype. The rearrangement joins TRBV20-1 to TRBJ2-7; D remains unclear. Looked up from germline, CDR1 is DFQATT and CDR2 is SNEGSKA (reference sequence). Trimming removed 0 bases at V and 4 bases at J, with 10 bases between. The length of the CDR3 is 13 residues. The chain's CDR3 is CSARDDSTYEQYF. The CDR3, as DNA: TGCAGTGCTAGAGATGACTCTACTTACGAGCAGTACTTC.

This clonotype has ten or more counts. The chain joins TRBV12-3 or TRBV12-4 to TRBJ2-5; possibly TRBD1 or TRBD2 for D (6 bases each). V was trimmed by 4 bases and J by 5 bases, leaving 17 bases between them. This CDR3 is built from 15 residues. The CDR3 region has the DNA TGTGCCAGCAGTTCCGCACAGGGCGGAGGGGAGACCCAGTACTTC. As protein: CASSSAQGGGETQYF.

This clonotype has just a few counts. The chain joins TRBV20-1 to TRBJ1-6; D gene uncertain. The V and J ends lost 1 base and 19 bases respectively, with 20 bases between them. The CDR3 contains 13 residues. Germline lookup yields CDR1 DFQATT and CDR2 SNEGSKA (reference sequence). CDR3 DNA: TGCAGTGCTAGAGGCAACCGGATGGGAAGAATGCACTTT. Protein: CSARGNRMGRMHF.

DNA of the CDR3: TGTGCCAGCAGTTTATACCACAAGGAGGCCAAAAACATTCAGTACTTC. Its protein is CASSLYHKEAKNIQYF. This sequence joins TRBV27 and TRBJ2-4; D unresolved. Trimming took 1 base from V and 1 from J, leaving 11 bases between them. The CDR3 consists of 16 residues. Looked up from germline, CDR1 is MNHEY and CDR2 is SMNVEV (reference sequence).

This clonotype occurred many times. The rearrangement uses TRBV12-3 or TRBV12-4 and TRBJ1-5; D gene unclear. CDR3 length: 13 amino acids. Trimming left V 5 bases short and J 10 bases short, with 15 bases between. The CDR3 here is CASSPGRIFPQHF. The CDR3 DNA sequence: TGTGCCAGCAGTCCTGGACGGATTTTCCCCCAGCATTTT.

The rearrangement uses TRBV10-3 and TRBJ2-2, with 14 bases fitting TRBD2. This CDR3 contains 17 residues. Unmatched junction bases numbered 8, after V lost 5 bases and J lost 6 bases. Germline assignment: CDR1 ENHRY and CDR2 SYGVKD. CDR3 coding DNA: TGTGCCATCAGTTTGACTAGCGGGAGGGGGTACGCCGGGGAGCTGTTTTTT. It is translated as CAISLTSGRGYAGELFF.

The gene calls are TRBV6-1 and TRBJ1-1; maybe TRBD1 (6 bases). The length of the CDR3 is 12 residues. The V end was cut by 0 bases, the J end by 10 bases, with 9 bases between. Germline CDR1 reads MNHNS; CDR2 reads SASEGT. For the CDR3, the DNA is TGTGCCAGCAGTGAAGCGGGGACATTAGCTTTCTTT. Translating gives CASSEAGTLAFF.

V is TRBV9 and J is TRBJ2-1, with D tentatively TRBD2 (5 bases). The CDR3 covers 11 residues. CDR1 is SGDLS and CDR2 is YYNGEE in the germline V gene. Trimming shortened V by 4 bases and J by 12 bases, and 11 bases separated the two germline ends. The CDR3 nucleotides are TGTGCCAGCAGCTCCCCCCGGGGGCAGTTCTTC. This gives the protein CASSSPRGQFF.